The rows below give T cell receptor beta chains drawn from one sample of a study of CD8 T cells in ankylosing spondylitis. A single record per CDR3 protein comes from TCRdb applying MiXCR to the 5' RACE reads. Among fewer than 450,000 distinct CDR3 sequences, under 20% were seen once, and the ten largest hold over 0.9%. The sequencing input was blood, either unsorted or a sorted T cell fraction (not recorded which). Receptors originate from a male donor with ankylosing spondylitis. Each CDR3 is given with its conserved first and last residue. D genes are given only for firm matches. The size field is filled for only some rows; it gives once, few, many or a size class.

j_gene | v_gene | len | d_gene | abundance | CDR3aa | CDR3nt
TRBJ1-2 | TRBV21-1 | 13 | NA | many | CASPPGLDYGYTF | TGTGCCAGCCCCCCGGGACTCGACTATGGCTACACCTTC
TRBJ2-1 | TRBV2 | 14 | TRBD2 | NA | CASSAGRRANEQFF | TGTGCCAGCAGTGCCGGGAGGCGGGCCAATGAGCAGTTCTTC
TRBJ1-2 | TRBV12-3/TRBV12-4 | 14 | NA | many | CASSLGSALYGYTF | TGTGCCAGCAGCCTCGGCAGCGCTCTCTATGGCTACACCTTC
TRBJ2-3 | TRBV5-3 | 16 | TRBD1 | few | CASSRSWDRDTDTQYF | TGTGCCAGCAGCCGGAGTTGGGACAGGGATACAGATACGCAGTATTTT
TRBJ2-1 | TRBV7-3 | 15 | NA | NA | CASSMGGGNYNEQFF | TGTGCCAGCAGCATGGGCGGCGGAAACTACAATGAGCAGTTCTTC
TRBJ2-2 | TRBV7-3 | 13 | TRBD2 | NA | CASRLAEKGELFF | TGTGCCAGCAGACTAGCGGAAAAGGGGGAGCTGTTTTTT
TRBJ1-5 | TRBV20-1 | 14 | NA | NA | CSASPGISNQPQHF | TGCAGTGCTAGTCCAGGGATTAGCAATCAGCCCCAGCATTTT
TRBJ2-1 | TRBV28 | 15 | NA | few | CASSLLGLANNEQFF | TGTGCCAGCAGTTTACTCGGCCTAGCAAACAATGAGCAGTTCTTC
TRBJ1-2 | TRBV4-1 | 16 | TRBD1 | NA | CASSQGRDRGGYGYTF | TGCGCCAGCAGCCAAGGCCGGGACAGGGGGGGATATGGCTACACCTTC
TRBJ2-3 | TRBV10-3 | 13 | NA | few | CAIMPASTDTQYF | TGTGCCATCATGCCTGCCAGCACAGATACGCAGTATTTT
TRBJ2-7 | TRBV20-1 | 12 | NA | NA | CSANIGNYEQYF | TGCAGTGCTAATATAGGGAACTACGAGCAGTACTTC
TRBJ2-5 | TRBV7-9 | 14 | NA | NA | CASSHLGAQETQYF | TGTGCCAGCAGCCACCTTGGGGCGCAAGAGACCCAGTACTTC
TRBJ1-1 | TRBV6-1 | 13 | NA | few | CASRTVQNTEAFF | TGTGCCAGCAGGACAGTGCAGAACACTGAAGCTTTCTTT
TRBJ2-1 | TRBV20-1 | 16 | NA | NA | CSASPDGGPTYNEQFF | TGCAGTGCTAGTCCTGACGGGGGCCCAACCTACAATGAGCAGTTCTTC
TRBJ2-5 | TRBV29-1 | 12 | NA | NA | CSVEGDLETQYF | TGCAGCGTTGAGGGGGATTTGGAGACCCAGTACTTC
TRBJ1-1 | TRBV4-2 | 14 | NA | NA | CASSQRLGNTEAFF | TGTGCCAGCAGCCAAAGACTGGGGAACACTGAAGCTTTCTTT
TRBJ2-1 | TRBV7-3 | 16 | TRBD2 | few | CASSFGTSGGANEQFF | TGTGCCAGCAGCTTCGGGACTAGCGGGGGGGCAAATGAGCAGTTCTTC
TRBJ1-1 | TRBV5-8 | 15 | NA | few | CASGPRQVKNTEAFF | TGTGCCAGCGGACCTAGACAGGTGAAGAACACTGAAGCTTTCTTT
TRBJ1-6 | TRBV3-1 | 16 | NA | few | CASSQDFLGGFSPLHF | TGTGCCAGCAGCCAAGATTTCCTAGGTGGATTTTCACCCCTCCACTTT
TRBJ1-5 | TRBV2 | 15 | NA | NA | CASSVLLTANQPQHF | TGTGCCAGCAGTGTGCTTTTGACAGCGAATCAGCCCCAGCATTTT
TRBJ2-1 | TRBV5-1 | 17 | TRBD2 | NA | CASSLAQGLVSYNEQFF | TGCGCCAGCAGCTTGGCCCAGGGACTAGTCTCCTACAATGAGCAGTTCTTC
TRBJ2-5 | TRBV7-2 | 16 | TRBD2 | few | CASSLGASGGQETQYF | TGTGCCAGCAGCTTAGGGGCTAGCGGGGGCCAAGAGACCCAGTACTTC